One sample yielded the 16 T cell receptor beta chains listed below, sequenced in a study of siplizumab effects on memory and regulatory T cells. Using immunoSEQ multiplex PCR, the repertoire was profiled, and TCRdb retains in-frame clones only, with some absent. The sample consists of 50,000 to 75,000 clones, 95% to 98% of them appearing once. Material for sequencing was naive CD8+ T cells sorted from blood. The receptors come from a human donor in good health.

This chain joins TRBV25-1 and TRBJ2-1, with TRBD2 identical over 14 bases. Germline V CDR1 and CDR2: MGHDK, SYGVNS. V lost 2 bases to trimming and J lost 8 bases; unmatched junction nucleotides: 2. This CDR3 contains 15 residues. The CDR3 loop reads CASSEGLAGGHEQFF. DNA for the CDR3: TGTGCCAGCAGTGAAGGACTAGCGGGGGGTCATGAGCAGTTCTTC.

In this sample, this clone turned up once. V and J are TRBV19 and TRBJ1-2; weak D call: TRBD1 (6 bases). Between the trimmed V and J ends, which lost 7 bases and 7 bases, there was a span of 19 bases. CDR3 length: 14 amino acids. Germline-derived CDR1 and CDR2 are LNHDA and SQIVND (reference sequence). The CDR3 bases are TGTGCCAGTACCGAAGCGACAGGTTCAGTTGGCTACACCTTC. Its protein product is CASTEATGSVGYTF.

The chain uses TRBV9 and TRBJ1-6, with D tentatively TRBD1 (6 bases). Trimming shortened V by 3 bases and J by 8 bases, and 6 bases separated the two germline ends. Germline-derived CDR1 and CDR2 are SGDLS and YYNGEE. This CDR3 region has 12 residues. CDR3: CASSEGDSPLHF. CDR3 sequence (DNA): TGTGCCAGCAGCGAGGGGGATTCACCCCTCCACTTT.

In its sample, this clone was seen a few times. V usage is TRBV19 and J usage is TRBJ1-1; no definite D call. Trimming pared 3 bases from V and 7 bases from J, leaving 9 bases between. The CDR3 is 12 residues long. CDR1 is LNHDA and CDR2 is SQIVND in the germline V gene (reference sequence). CDR3 bases: TGTGCCAGTAGTATGGGGAAGATTGAAGCTTTCTTT. Amino acid sequence: CASSMGKIEAFF.

The chain recombines TRBV7-6 with TRBJ2-5; 10 bases map to TRBD2. The ends lost 1 base at V and 5 bases at J; junction bases unmatched: 4. Germline V CDR1 and CDR2: SGHVS, FNYEAQ. The CDR3 covers 15 residues. The CDR3 sequence is CASSLERGGLETQYF. CDR3 in DNA: TGTGCCAGCAGCTTAGAGCGGGGGGGCTTGGAGACCCAGTACTTC. The full variable domain, its missing parts supplied by reference TRBV7-6 and TRBJ2-5, is GAGVSQSPRYKVTKRGQDVALRCDPISGHVSLYWYRQALGQGPEFLTYFNYEAQQDKSGLPNDRFSAERPEGSISTLTIQRTEQRDSAMYRCASSLERGGLETQYFGPGTRLLVL.

The chain is built from TRBV7-2 and TRBJ2-1, with TRBD2 matching 7 bases. Germline lookup yields CDR1 SGHTA and CDR2 FQGNSA. The CDR3 is 16 residues long. V gave up 4 bases and J gave up 2 bases; unmatched junction bases: 8. Here the CDR3 DNA reads TGTGCCAGCAGCTCCCCCGGACTAGTGGCCTACAATGAGCAGTTCTTC. The encoded protein is CASSSPGLVAYNEQFF.

The chain combines TRBV4-3 with TRBJ1-3; no firm D call. Germline V gene data show CDR1 as LGHNA and CDR2 as YSLEER. The V gene lost 3 bases and the J gene lost 2 bases, with 11 bases spanning the gap. This CDR3 region has 15 residues. Here the CDR3 DNA reads TGCGCCAGCAGCCAGGGTTCCGGGACTGGAAACACCATATATTTT. As protein: CASSQGSGTGNTIYF.

The genes are TRBV19 and TRBJ1-2; 7 bases are shared with TRBD1. CDR3 length equals 14 residues. Trimming removed 1 base from V and 3 bases from J; junction bases left unmatched: 2. The germline CDR1 and CDR2 sequences are LNHDA and SQIVND (reference sequence). The CDR3 DNA follows: TGTGCCAGTAGTATAGGAGGGACAGACTATGGCTACACCTTC. Amino acids: CASSIGGTDYGYTF. The full variable domain, completed using reference TRBV19 and TRBJ1-2, is DGGITQSPKYLFRKEGQNVTLSCEQNLNHDAMYWYRQDPGQGLRLIYYSQIVNDFQKGDIAEGYSVSREKKESFPLTVTSAQKNPTAFYLCASSIGGTDYGYTFGSGTRLTVV.

DNA of the CDR3: TGTGCCAGCAGCTTAGATCGGGGGAACACTGAAGCTTTCTTT. Encoded protein: CASSLDRGNTEAFF. V usage is TRBV7-2 and J usage is TRBJ1-1, with no clear D. Deletions cut 1 base from V and 1 base from J, with 7 bases between. Germline CDR1 reads SGHTA; CDR2 reads FQGNSA. CDR3 size: 14 residues.

The chain is built from TRBV5-1 and TRBJ2-7; 10 bases fit TRBD1. The CDR3 runs 14 residues. J gave up 2 bases and V 4 bases, and 3 bases lay outside the gene matches. CDR1 and CDR2 from the germline V gene are SGHRS and YFSETQ. The CDR3 loop reads CASSRGTGAYEQYF. CDR3 DNA sequence: TGCGCCAGCAGCCGCGGGACAGGGGCCTACGAGCAGTACTTC.

The V call is TRBV18, the J call TRBJ2-5, with D perhaps TRBD1 (6 bases). Germline V CDR1 and CDR2: KGHSH, LQKENI. Trimming took off 3 bases at V and 1 base at J, with 21 bases between the two ends. The CDR3 loop spans 18 amino acids. CDR3 bases: TGTGCCAGCTCACCGGTAGGGGGTTCCGCCTCAGGCCAAGAGACCCAGTACTTC. Translating it yields CASSPVGGSASGQETQYF.

V and J are TRBV20-1 and TRBJ2-5; no reliable D call. The length of the CDR3 is 10 residues. V dropped 6 bases and J dropped 2 bases, with 4 bases sitting between them. Germline-derived CDR1 and CDR2 are DFQATT and SNEGSKA (reference sequence). The chain's CDR3 is CSAQQETQYF. The CDR3, as DNA: TGCAGTGCGCAACAAGAGACCCAGTACTTC.

The chain has TRBV6-1 and TRBJ2-1; D call uncertain. The CDR3 consists of 11 residues. Germline V lookup: CDR1 MNHNS, CDR2 SASEGT. Trimming left V 8 bases short and J 6 bases short, with 8 bases between. The CDR3 DNA follows: TGTGCCAGCGGCCCGGGCAATGAGCAGTTCTTC. This encodes CASGPGNEQFF.

This sequence joins TRBV6-5 and TRBJ1-2, with D perhaps TRBD1 (5 bases). V was pared by 4 bases and J by 3 bases, with 9 bases between. Germline CDR1 reads MNHEY; CDR2 reads SVGAGI. The CDR3 loop spans 13 amino acids. The CDR3 sequence: CASSSSGHYGYTF. The CDR3 DNA follows: TGTGCCAGCAGTTCGTCGGGACACTATGGCTACACCTTC.

This chain uses TRBV19 with TRBJ2-7; the D gene could be TRBD1 or TRBD2 (5 bases each). The germline V and J ends were trimmed by 7 bases and 3 bases, with 19 bases remaining between them. The germline V gene encodes CDR1 LNHDA and CDR2 SQIVND (reference sequence). This CDR3 is 15 amino acids long. Here the CDR3 DNA reads TGTGCCAGTACTCCTTCCGGGACGGAAAGCTACGAGCAGTACTTC. It is translated as CASTPSGTESYEQYF.

This chain uses TRBV14 with TRBJ1-6; 10 positions agree with TRBD1. Unmatched junction bases numbered 5, after V lost 5 bases and J lost 10 bases. The germline V gene has CDR1 SGHDN and CDR2 FVKESK. CDR3 length: 14 amino acids. CDR3 nucleotides: TGTGCCAGCAGCGACAGGGGGCAAGGGTCACCCCTCCACTTT. This encodes CASSDRGQGSPLHF.